The 14 T cell receptor beta chains presented below share a single source sample, sequenced in a study of shared clonotypes between healthy human individuals. The data were produced by immunoSEQ multiplex PCR, yet TCRdb's version contains in-frame clones alone and is incomplete. The sample gives roughly 1,000,000 clones, approximately 80% of which show up once; roughly 0.65% is in the top ten. The sequencing sample was made of memory CD4+ T cells from PBMCs. As for subset: CD45RA-negative fraction. All receptors come from a young man in good health. Some clones in this sample may be carry-over from other donors' samples.

The chain carries TRBV4-2 and TRBJ2-3; D gene ambiguous. Between the trimmed V and J ends, which lost 0 bases and 0 bases, there was a span of 4 bases. CDR3 length equals 14 residues. CDR1 and CDR2 (germline): LGHNA, YNFKEQ. CDR3 sequence reads: CASSQDGSTDTQYF. The CDR3 region has the DNA TGTGCCAGCAGCCAAGATGGGAGCACAGATACGCAGTATTTT.

The chain uses TRBV9 and TRBJ2-7; D gene uncertain. The CDR3 has 12 amino acids. Germline V lookup: CDR1 SGDLS, CDR2 YYNGEE. V was trimmed by 10 bases and J by 4 bases, leaving 15 bases between them. The CDR3 DNA follows: TGTGCCGCTGAAAAAGTAGCATACGAGCAGTACTTC. Translated: CAAEKVAYEQYF.

V usage is TRBV25-1 and J usage is TRBJ2-5, with 9 bases aligning to TRBD1. This CDR3 has 13 amino acids. Germline values: CDR1 MGHDK, CDR2 SYGVNS. The ends lost 6 bases at V and 5 bases at J; junction bases unmatched: 4. CDR3 sequence (DNA): TGTGCCAGCAGACAGGGGGCTAGGGAGACCCAGTACTTC. This gives the protein CASRQGARETQYF.

The chain uses TRBV19 and TRBJ2-3; no clear D. V was shortened by 6 bases and J by 5 bases, with 18 bases between the two germline ends. CDR3 length: 15 residues. Germline V lookup: CDR1 LNHDA, CDR2 SQIVND (reference sequence). The CDR3 here is CASSPPISRKDTQYF. The CDR3 DNA sequence: TGTGCCAGTAGCCCGCCAATCTCCCGGAAAGATACGCAGTATTTT.

This clone was detected a few times. The gene calls are TRBV9 and TRBJ2-7, with 12 bases that match TRBD1. This CDR3 region has 16 residues. V lost 4 bases, J lost 7 bases, and 12 bases stayed unmatched. CDR1 and CDR2 (germline): SGDLS, YYNGEE. CDR3 DNA: TGTGCCAGCAGCTCTTACTCGGGACAGGGGGCGGAAGAGCAGTACTTC. Its protein product is CASSSYSGQGAEEQYF.

The V gene is TRBV7-2, the J gene TRBJ2-1; D call uncertain. V lost 2 bases, J lost 0 bases, and 8 bases lay in between. In germline, CDR1 is SGHTA, CDR2 FQGNSA. This CDR3 contains 15 residues. Here the CDR3 reads CASSLTGPSYNEQFF. The DNA of the CDR3 is TGTGCCAGCAGCTTAACCGGGCCCTCCTACAATGAGCAGTTCTTC.

This clone was found many times. This chain links TRBV7-2 with TRBJ2-7, with D perhaps TRBD2 (5 bases). V was trimmed by 1 base and J by 3 bases, leaving 16 bases between them. This CDR3 spans 16 amino acids. Germline CDR1 is SGHTA and CDR2 is FQGNSA. The CDR3, as DNA: TGTGCCAGCAGCTTAGGCCTAGATCCTAGCATCTACGAGCAGTACTTC. Translated, it gives CASSLGLDPSIYEQYF.

V usage is TRBV5-1 and J usage is TRBJ1-1, with no clear D. CDR1 and CDR2 (germline): SGHRS, YFSETQ. Trimming removed 0 bases at V and 6 bases at J, with 9 bases between. The CDR3 length is 13 residues. The CDR3 sequence: CASSLELGAEAFF. The CDR3 DNA is TGCGCCAGCAGCTTGGAACTGGGAGCTGAAGCTTTCTTT.

This clone came up a few times. The chain is built from TRBV14 and TRBJ1-2, with 9 bases matching TRBD1. V lost 3 bases to trimming and J lost 8 bases; unmatched junction nucleotides: 7. The CDR3 extends over 14 amino acids. Germline assignment: CDR1 SGHDN and CDR2 FVKESK. CDR3 DNA sequence: TGTGCCAGCAGCCACATGGGACAGGGAAGCGGCTACACCTTC. Amino acid sequence: CASSHMGQGSGYTF.

V and J are TRBV7-8 and TRBJ1-1, with D possibly TRBD1 on 6 matching bases. The CDR3 covers 14 residues. The V end lost 5 bases, the J end lost 4 bases, and 14 bases lay between the germline ends. Germline CDR1 is SGHVS and CDR2 is FQNEAQ. The CDR3, as DNA: TGTGCCAGCAGCAAACAGGGCGCGGCCACTGAAGCTTTCTTT. Residues: CASSKQGAATEAFF.

On this clone itself: Within the sample, other DNA sequences also encode this same CDR3. V and J are TRBV7-3 and TRBJ2-7, with 9 positions matching TRBD1. This CDR3 comprises 14 residues. Per germline, CDR1 SGHTA and CDR2 FQGTGA. Trimming took 3 bases from V and 2 from J; bases not matched to a gene: 2. The CDR3 nucleotides are TGTGCCAGCAGCTTGGGACAGGGCGCCTACGAGCAGTACTTC. It specifies CASSLGQGAYEQYF. The variable domain in full, completed from reference TRBV7-3 and TRBJ2-7, reads GAGVSQTPSNKVTEKGKYVELRCDPISGHTALYWYRQSLGQGPEFLIYFQGTGAADDSGLPNDRFFAVRPEGSVSTLKIQRTERGDSAVYLCASSLGQGAYEQYFGPGTRLTVT.

The rearrangement joins TRBV5-1 to TRBJ1-2; TRBD1 is a possible D gene (6 bases). Germline V gene sequence: CDR1 SGHRS, CDR2 YFSETQ. V was clipped by 4 bases and J by 8 bases, with 18 bases between them. The CDR3 is 14 residues long. The DNA of the CDR3 is TGCGCCAGCAGCCAATCGGGGGCGAGTGGCGGCTACACCTTC. It codes for CASSQSGASGGYTF.

V is TRBV19 and J is TRBJ1-5; 9 bases align to TRBD1. Germline trimming cut 8 bases from V and 4 bases from J; bases unmatched to any gene: 12. Germline values: CDR1 LNHDA, CDR2 SQIVND (reference sequence). This CDR3 contains 16 residues. CDR3 in amino acids: CASGRIGTGPNQPQHF. As DNA, the CDR3 is TGTGCCAGTGGACGAATCGGGACAGGGCCGAATCAGCCCCAGCATTTT.

Remarks on this clone: This sequence is one base from a far larger clone and is likely a read error. The rearrangement joins TRBV2 to TRBJ1-2; possible D gene TRBD1, 5 bases. Trimming pared 4 bases from V and 2 bases from J, leaving 11 bases between. The germline V gene encodes CDR1 SNHLY and CDR2 FYNNEI. CDR3 length: 14 residues. The CDR3 region has the DNA TGTGCCAGCAGTGGACAGCGGCTAAACTATGGCTACACCTTC. Translated: CASSGQRLNYGYTF.